These 12 T cell receptor beta chains were all obtained from the same sample, sequenced in a study of blood T cell repertoires in COVID-19. The repertoire was sequenced with immunoSEQ multiplex PCR; TCRdb's copy has only in-frame clones and lacks some. The sample carries 90,000 to 150,000 clones, roughly 83% recorded once. Sequencing was carried out using peripheral blood. The receptors stem from a woman older than 75 with acute or convalescent COVID-19.

The J gene is TRBJ2-7, the V gene TRBV6-1; D might be TRBD2 (5 bases). Germline V gene lookup returns CDR1 MNHNS and CDR2 SASEGT. The CDR3 has 12 amino acids. V was shortened by 2 bases and J by 4 bases, with 6 bases between the two germline ends. Here the CDR3 DNA reads TGTGCCAGCAGTGAATCGGGGTACGAGCAGTACTTC. This encodes CASSESGYEQYF.

The chain combines TRBV2 with TRBJ2-1; TRBD2 matches at 7 bases. V gave up 7 bases and J gave up 7 bases; unmatched junction bases: 10. The CDR3 is 14 amino acids. Germline lookup yields CDR1 SNHLY and CDR2 FYNNEI. The DNA of the CDR3 is TGTGCCAGCAAGGAGCGGGAAGGGAGGAATGAGCAGTTCTTC. This codes for CASKEREGRNEQFF.

This chain connects TRBV7-2 to TRBJ1-1; D gene unclear. CDR1 and CDR2 from the germline V gene are SGHTA and FQGNSA. Deletions cut 6 bases from V and 7 bases from J, with 9 bases between. The CDR3 totals 11 residues. The CDR3 spells CASSPRGEAFF. The CDR3 DNA is TGTGCCAGCAGTCCCAGAGGTGAAGCTTTCTTT.

The V call is TRBV4-1, the J call TRBJ1-5; TRBD1 might be the D (5 bases). This CDR3 has 17 amino acids. Deletions cut 2 bases from V and 2 bases from J, with 16 bases between. Germline V lookup: CDR1 MGHRA, CDR2 YSYEKL. CDR3 nucleotides: TGCGCCAGCAGCCAATCGGGGGGAGGGGTTCGCAATCAGCCCCAGCATTTT. Encoded protein: CASSQSGGGVRNQPQHF.

This chain uses TRBV7-2 with TRBJ2-2; TRBD2 agrees at 11 bases. V shed 1 base, J shed 1 base, and the junction held 2 bases outside the gene matches. CDR3 length: 17 amino acids. Germline-derived CDR1 and CDR2 are SGHTA and FQGNSA. The CDR3 DNA sequence: TGTGCCAGCAGCTTAGTAGCGGGGGGGCGGAACACCGGGGAGCTGTTTTTT. Translated, it gives CASSLVAGGRNTGELFF.

The chain has TRBV5-1 and TRBJ2-5, with 7 bases identical to TRBD1. The CDR3 has 14 amino acids. Per germline, CDR1 SGHRS and CDR2 YFSETQ. V gave up 0 bases and J gave up 1 base; unmatched junction bases: 0. CDR3 nucleotides: TGCGCCAGCAGCTTGGGGACAGGCCAAGAGACCCAGTACTTC. Translating gives CASSLGTGQETQYF.

This clone came up once. V and J are TRBV2 and TRBJ2-7, with TRBD1 matching over 7 bases. The length of the CDR3 is 14 residues. Per the germline V gene, CDR1 is SNHLY and CDR2 is FYNNEI. V was clipped by 8 bases and J by 5 bases; unmatched bases: 12. Here the CDR3 reads CASGKGQLGHEQYF. The CDR3 nucleotides read TGTGCCAGCGGGAAGGGACAGCTGGGCCACGAGCAGTACTTC.

The genes are TRBV5-1 and TRBJ1-2; no firm D call. Looked up from germline, CDR1 is SGHRS and CDR2 is YFSETQ. This CDR3 is built from 13 residues. Trimming pared 0 bases from V and 6 bases from J, leaving 9 bases between. The CDR3 bases are TGCGCCAGCAGCTTGGCTGGCGGGGATGGCTACACCTTC. The encoded protein is CASSLAGGDGYTF. The full variable domain, in which reference TRBV5-1 and TRBJ1-2 provide the parts outside the CDR3, is KAGVTQTPRYLIKTRGQQVTLSCSPISGHRSVSWYQQTPGQGLQFLFEYFSETQRNKGNFPGRFSGRQFSNSRSEMNVSTLELGDSALYLCASSLAGGDGYTFGSGTRLTVV.

This chain links TRBV7-2 with TRBJ1-2, with D tentatively TRBD1 (5 bases). Germline V gene data show CDR1 as SGHTA and CDR2 as FQGNSA. V was shortened by 1 base and J by 4 bases, with 10 bases between the two germline ends. The CDR3 is 14 residues long. Written as DNA, the CDR3 is TGTGCCAGCAGCTTAGAGGGGCTGGGCTATGGCTACACCTTC. Translation gives CASSLEGLGYGYTF.

The chain carries TRBV19 and TRBJ2-2; D remains unclear. Germline V gene lookup returns CDR1 LNHDA and CDR2 SQIVND (reference sequence). Trimming removed 1 base from V and 2 bases from J, with 11 bases in between. The CDR3 extends over 16 amino acids. The CDR3 reads CASSIVRQRNTGELFF. CDR3 bases: TGTGCCAGTAGTATAGTCAGGCAGAGAAACACCGGGGAGCTGTTTTTT.

This clone occurred once. V gene TRBV2 combines with J gene TRBJ1-4; 9 bases are shared with TRBD1. Germline V gene data show CDR1 as SNHLY and CDR2 as FYNNEI. V trimming: 7 bases; J trimming: 7 bases; junction bases outside the gene matches: 7. The length of the CDR3 is 14 residues. CDR3 sequence: CASTLDRGGEKLFF. Written as DNA, the CDR3 is TGTGCCAGCACCTTGGACAGGGGTGGTGAAAAACTGTTTTTT.

For the CDR3, the DNA is TGTGCCAGCAGCTTCGGGACACAGGGCGAAAAACTGTTTTTT. It yields the protein CASSFGTQGEKLFF. J is TRBJ1-4 and V is TRBV7-2, with D possibly TRBD1 on 6 matching bases. V gave up 3 bases and J gave up 8 bases, with 13 bases separating them. This CDR3 has 14 residues. Per the germline V gene, CDR1 is SGHTA and CDR2 is FQGNSA.